Listed here are 13 T cell receptor beta chains from one sample, sequenced in a study of blood T cell repertoires in COVID-19. Only in-frame clones appear in the TCRdb table, and some are missing; sequencing was by immunoSEQ multiplex PCR. Among under 100,000 clones listed, about 85% were seen once. The sequencing sample was made of peripheral blood. Receptors originate from an elderly woman with COVID-19, enrolled during active disease.

The chain is built from TRBV6-5 and TRBJ1-5, with TRBD1 as a possible D gene (6 bases). Trimming took 5 bases from V and 2 from J, leaving 13 bases between them. Per the germline V gene, CDR1 is MNHEY and CDR2 is SVGAGI. The CDR3 runs to 15 residues. The CDR3 spells CASSRQATGNQPQHF. CDR3 nucleotides: TGTGCCAGCAGTAGACAGGCCACGGGCAATCAGCCCCAGCATTTT.

V gene TRBV9 combines with J gene TRBJ2-6; 7 nucleotides line up with TRBD1. The CDR3 runs 15 residues. J lost 4 bases, V lost 3 bases, and 4 bases had no gene match. Germline V gene sequence: CDR1 SGDLS, CDR2 YYNGEE. The CDR3 region has the DNA TGTGCCAGCAGCGGACAGGGTTACGGGGCCAACGTCCTGACTTTC. Translated, it gives CASSGQGYGANVLTF.

The chain couples TRBV10-1 to TRBJ2-3, with 8 positions matching TRBD2. V was pared by 6 bases and J by 5 bases, with 7 bases of the junction left unmatched. This CDR3 contains 14 residues. Germline V gives CDR1 WNHNN, CDR2 SYGVQD (reference sequence). CDR3 amino acids: CASRLAEGRDTQYF. The CDR3 bases are TGCGCCAGCAGACTAGCGGAAGGGAGAGATACGCAGTATTTT.

The chain is built from TRBV6-2 or TRBV6-3 and TRBJ2-2, with D unresolved. The ends were cut back, 5 bases at V and 4 bases at J, with 14 bases in the middle. This CDR3 region has 15 residues. CDR1 is MNHEY, CDR2 SVGEGT, per germline. CDR3 sequence: CASSPTVPGTGELFF. For the CDR3, the DNA is TGTGCCAGCAGTCCCACCGTTCCGGGCACCGGGGAGCTGTTTTTT.

The CDR3 bases are TGTGCCAGCAGCTGGACAGGACGGGGCCCCCCTGGGACAGATACGCAGTATTTT. This sequence encodes CASSWTGRGPPGTDTQYF. This chain connects TRBV5-8 to TRBJ2-3; 7 bases fit TRBD1. The ends lost 3 bases at V and 3 bases at J; junction bases unmatched: 16. Germline V gives CDR1 SGHTS, CDR2 YDEGEE. The CDR3 is 18 residues long.

The CDR3 nucleotides read TGTGCCAGCAGCTCCTGGACAGGGGGCAGCTATGGCTACACCTTC. Translating gives CASSSWTGGSYGYTF. The V gene is TRBV3-1 (or the pseudogene TRBV3-2), the J gene TRBJ1-2, with 11 bases fitting TRBD1. The V gene end was trimmed by 5 bases and the J gene end by 4 bases; junction bases not matched to a gene: 6. Germline V gene lookup returns CDR1 LGHDT and CDR2 YNNKEL (reference sequence). This CDR3 region has 15 residues.

V and J are TRBV5-5 and TRBJ2-7; 12 bases agree with TRBD2. Trimming removed 1 base from V and 1 base from J; junction bases left unmatched: 9. CDR1 SGHKS and CDR2 YYEKEE come from the germline V gene (reference sequence). The CDR3 has 18 amino acids. CDR3 nucleotides: TGTGCCAGCAGCTTGTACTTGGCTAGCGGGAGGGTATCCTACGAGCAGTACTTC. It is translated as CASSLYLASGRVSYEQYF.

The rearrangement links TRBV24-1 to TRBJ2-3; TRBD2 matches at 11 bases. The CDR3 is 16 amino acids. Germline CDR1 is KGHDR and CDR2 is SFDVKD. With 1 base clipped from V and 5 bases from J, the junction kept 4 bases outside the gene matches. The CDR3 nucleotides read TGTGCCACCAGTGATTTTACTAGCGGGAGTCTAGATACGCAGTATTTT. Translated: CATSDFTSGSLDTQYF.

This clone was found once. The V and J genes are TRBV6-1 and TRBJ2-7; D is uncertain. Germline V lookup: CDR1 MNHNS, CDR2 SASEGT. V was shortened by 3 bases and J by 9 bases, with 21 bases between the two germline ends. There are 15 residues in the CDR3. In DNA, the CDR3 is TGTGCCAGCAGTGATAGCTTAAACTCCCCGTTGCGGCAGTACTTC. This codes for CASSDSLNSPLRQYF.

The chain combines TRBV18 with TRBJ1-1; no definite D call. The CDR3 runs to 15 residues. V gave up 1 base and J gave up 4 bases, with 13 bases separating them. The germline V gene has CDR1 KGHSH and CDR2 LQKENI. CDR3 protein: CASSPLTTEFTEAFF. The CDR3 DNA reads as TGTGCCAGCTCACCACTAACGACGGAGTTCACTGAAGCTTTCTTT.

The chain has TRBV7-9 and TRBJ2-2; 7 bases fit TRBD1. CDR1 is SEHNR and CDR2 is FQNEAQ in the germline V gene (reference sequence). The J segment lost 4 bases and the V segment lost 6 bases, leaving 8 bases of the junction unmatched. This CDR3 region has 15 residues. The CDR3 here is CASRPRGKVTGELFF. CDR3 DNA sequence: TGTGCCAGCAGACCCAGGGGGAAGGTCACCGGGGAGCTGTTTTTT.

This chain joins TRBV9 and TRBJ1-2, with D possibly TRBD1 on 5 matching bases. Trimming pared 0 bases from V and 6 bases from J, leaving 12 bases between. The CDR3 length is 14 residues. Germline assignment: CDR1 SGDLS and CDR2 YYNGEE. In DNA form, the CDR3 reads TGTGCCAGCAGCGTAGGTTGGGGGGACCATGGCTACACCTTC. It specifies CASSVGWGDHGYTF.

This clone is a singleton in its sample. V and J are TRBV28 and TRBJ1-5; D is uncertain. Deletions cut 4 bases from V and 6 bases from J, with 7 bases between. CDR1 and CDR2 (germline): MDHEN, SYDVKM. The CDR3 has 12 residues. CDR3 DNA sequence: TGTGCCAGCAGTTCACCCGGTCAGCCCCAGCATTTT. As protein: CASSSPGQPQHF.